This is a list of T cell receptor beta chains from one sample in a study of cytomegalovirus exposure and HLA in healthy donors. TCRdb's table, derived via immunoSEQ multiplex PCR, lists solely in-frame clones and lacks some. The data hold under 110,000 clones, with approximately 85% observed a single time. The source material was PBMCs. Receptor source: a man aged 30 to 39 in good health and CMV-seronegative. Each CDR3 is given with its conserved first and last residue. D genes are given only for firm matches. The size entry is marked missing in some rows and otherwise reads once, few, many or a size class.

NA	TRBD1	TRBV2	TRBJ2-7	TGTGCCAGCAGTGGGGACAGGAGCTCCTACGAGCAGTACTTC	CASSGDRSSYEQYF
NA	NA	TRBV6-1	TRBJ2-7	TGTGTTCTGAGGACTCCCTACGAGCAGTACTTC	CVLRTPYEQYF
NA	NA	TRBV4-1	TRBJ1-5	TGCGCCAGCAGCCCCCAGGCGATCAATCAGCCCCAGCATTTT	CASSPQAINQPQHF
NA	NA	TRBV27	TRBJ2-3	TGTGCCAGCAGTTTATGGGACAAGGATACGCAGTATTTT	CASSLWDKDTQYF
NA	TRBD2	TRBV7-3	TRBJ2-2	TGTGCCAGCAGCTTAGGCCTAGCGGGGGGGCCTGGCGGGGAGCTGTTTTTT	CASSLGLAGGPGGELFF
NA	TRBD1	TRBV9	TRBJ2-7	TGTGCCAGCAGCGTAGCACCATTGGGACAGGGGGGCGAGCAGTACTTC	CASSVAPLGQGGEQYF
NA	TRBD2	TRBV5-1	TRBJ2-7	TGCGCCAGCAGCTTCGACAGCGGGAGGGCCCGGGAGCAGTACTTC	CASSFDSGRAREQYF
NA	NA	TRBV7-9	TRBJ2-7	TGTGCCAGCAGCCACACAATAGGGACTGAAGCCTACGAGCAGTACTTC	CASSHTIGTEAYEQYF
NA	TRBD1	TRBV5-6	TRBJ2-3	TGTGCCAGCAGCCGTAGACAGGGGTTAACAGATACGCAGTATTTT	CASSRRQGLTDTQYF
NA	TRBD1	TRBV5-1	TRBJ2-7	TGCGCCAGCAGCTTGACCGGGACAGGGTCCTACGAGCAGTACTTC	CASSLTGTGSYEQYF
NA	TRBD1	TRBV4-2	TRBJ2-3	TGTGCCAGCAGCCAAGGGGGGACAGCTAGCACAGATACGCAGTATTTT	CASSQGGTASTDTQYF
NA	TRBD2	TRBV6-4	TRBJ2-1	TGTGCCAGCAGTGACCCAAGCGGGGGGGCCTACAATGAGCAGTTCTTC	CASSDPSGGAYNEQFF
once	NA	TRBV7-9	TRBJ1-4	TGTGCCAGCAGCTTCGGGGACACCGCTAATGAAAAACTGTTTTTT	CASSFGDTANEKLFF
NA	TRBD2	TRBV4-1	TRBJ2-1	TGCGCCACCTCTTTTAGCGGGAGCGACAATGAGCAGTTCTTC	CATSFSGSDNEQFF
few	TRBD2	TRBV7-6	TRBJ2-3	TGTGCCAGCAGCCATATAGCGGGAAGCACAGATACGCAGTATTTT	CASSHIAGSTDTQYF
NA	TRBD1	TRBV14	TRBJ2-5	TGTGCCAGCAGCCACCCAGGGGGAATGGAGACCCAGTACTTC	CASSHPGGMETQYF
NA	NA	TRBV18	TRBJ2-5	TGTGCCAGCTCACTTGTAGGAGGGACGGAGACCCAGTACTTC	CASSLVGGTETQYF
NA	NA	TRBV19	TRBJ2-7	TGTGCCACCTATCGGAACAGTCCCTACGAGCAGTACTTC	CATYRNSPYEQYF
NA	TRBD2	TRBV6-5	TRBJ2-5	TGTGCCATCTCCCGGGAGGGGGGGCCTTGGGAGACCCAGTACTTC	CAISREGGPWETQYF
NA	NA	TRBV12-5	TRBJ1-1	TGTGCTAGTGGTTTGGTCGGAGGGACTGAAGCTTTCTTT	CASGLVGGTEAFF
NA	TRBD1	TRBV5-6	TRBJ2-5	TGTGCCAGCAGCTCCGACAGGGAAGGGCAAGAGACCCAGTACTTC	CASSSDREGQETQYF
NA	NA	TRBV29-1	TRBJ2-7	TGCAGCGGCGGGACTGCTAATGTGGACGAGCAGTACTTC	CSGGTANVDEQYF
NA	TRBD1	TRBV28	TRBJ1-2	TGTGCCAGCAGTTTAGCTACAGGGGGGTACGGCTACACCTTC	CASSLATGGYGYTF
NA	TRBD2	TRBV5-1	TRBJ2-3	TGCGCCAGCAAACTAGCGGGGGGCACAGATACGCAGTATTTT	CASKLAGGTDTQYF
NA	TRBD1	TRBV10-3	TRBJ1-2	TGTGCCATCAGTGAGTCGGGACAGGGTGGATATGGCTACACCTTC	CAISESGQGGYGYTF
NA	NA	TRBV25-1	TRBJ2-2	TGTGCCAGCAGTGAATATGGCAAGAACACCGGGGAGCTGTTTTTT	CASSEYGKNTGELFF
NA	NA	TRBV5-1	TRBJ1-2	TGCGCCAGCAGCTTAGGGGCAGAGGATAACTATGGCTACACCTTC	CASSLGAEDNYGYTF
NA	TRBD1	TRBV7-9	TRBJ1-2	TGTGCCAGCAGCGGGGCCCCCCCGGGACAGAGTTATGGCTACACCTTC	CASSGAPPGQSYGYTF
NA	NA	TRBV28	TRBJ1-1	TGTGCCAGCAGTACCCCTACGGGGGGACGTAAGGCTTTCTTT	CASSTPTGGRKAFF
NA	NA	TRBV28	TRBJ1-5	TGTGCCAGCACGGCCGGGTTGATAGGCAATCAGCCCCAGCATTTT	CASTAGLIGNQPQHF
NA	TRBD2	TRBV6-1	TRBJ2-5	TGTGCCAGCAGTGGACTAGCGGGGGTACAAGAGACCCAGTACTTC	CASSGLAGVQETQYF